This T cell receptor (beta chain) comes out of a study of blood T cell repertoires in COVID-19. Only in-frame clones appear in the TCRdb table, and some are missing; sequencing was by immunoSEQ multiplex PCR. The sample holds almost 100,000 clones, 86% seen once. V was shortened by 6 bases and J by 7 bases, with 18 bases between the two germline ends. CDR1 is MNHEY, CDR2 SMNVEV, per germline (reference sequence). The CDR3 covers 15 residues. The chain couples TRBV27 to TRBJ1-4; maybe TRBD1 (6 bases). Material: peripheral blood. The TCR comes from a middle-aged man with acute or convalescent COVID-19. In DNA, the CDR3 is TGTGCCAGCAGGGACCATGGGGGGGCACGTGAAAAACTGTTTTTT. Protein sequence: CASRDHGGAREKLFF. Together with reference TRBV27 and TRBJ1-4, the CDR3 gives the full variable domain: EAQVTQNPRYLITVTGKKLTVTCSQNMNHEYMSWYRQDPGLGLRQIYYSMNVEVTDKGDVPEGYKVSRKEKRNFPLILESPSPNQTSLYFCASRDHGGAREKLFFGSGTQLSVL.